This TCR beta chain was profiled in a study of shared clonotypes between healthy human individuals. Whole-study results and caveats: Of the naive CD4 clonotypes, roughly 5.5% were shared across several donors.

Recent vaccinations or acute infections were absent in the healthy HIV-negative adult donors. From CD4+ cells came CD45RA+ naive and CD45RA-negative memory subsets. With regard to this clone: Its specificity is unknown.

V dropped 4 bases and J dropped 5 bases, with 8 bases sitting between them. In germline, CDR1 is MRHNA, CDR2 SNTAGT. This CDR3 contains 13 residues. A deep-level run was used for the assay. Clones were sequenced by immunoSEQ multiplex PCR, and TCRdb holds only the in-frame ones, with some missing. Here the sample spans some 2,000,000 clones, approximately 94% being singletons. The chain links TRBV6-4 to TRBJ2-2, with unresolved D. Specimen: naive CD4+ T cells sorted from blood. As to subset: CD45RA+ positively selected. This TCR was recovered from a man aged 18 to 29 in good health. CDR3 sequence reads: CASSALGTGELFF. In DNA form, the CDR3 reads TGTGCCAGCAGTGCTCTCGGAACCGGGGAGCTGTTTTTT.